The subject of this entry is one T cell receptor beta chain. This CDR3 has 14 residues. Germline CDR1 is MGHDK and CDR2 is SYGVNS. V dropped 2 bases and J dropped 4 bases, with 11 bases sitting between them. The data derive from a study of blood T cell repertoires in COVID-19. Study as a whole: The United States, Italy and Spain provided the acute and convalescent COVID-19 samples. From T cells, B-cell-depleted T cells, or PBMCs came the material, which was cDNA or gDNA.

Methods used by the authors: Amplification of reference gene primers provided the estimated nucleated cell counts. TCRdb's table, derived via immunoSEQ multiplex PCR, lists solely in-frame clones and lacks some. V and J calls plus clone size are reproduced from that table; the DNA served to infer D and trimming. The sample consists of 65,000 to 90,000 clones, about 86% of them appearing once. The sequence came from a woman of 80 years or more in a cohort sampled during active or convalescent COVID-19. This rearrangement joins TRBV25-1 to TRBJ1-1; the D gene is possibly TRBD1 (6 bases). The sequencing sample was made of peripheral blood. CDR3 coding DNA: TGTGCCAGCAGTGAAACAGGGTTCAGCACTGAAGCTTTCTTT. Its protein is CASSETGFSTEAFF.